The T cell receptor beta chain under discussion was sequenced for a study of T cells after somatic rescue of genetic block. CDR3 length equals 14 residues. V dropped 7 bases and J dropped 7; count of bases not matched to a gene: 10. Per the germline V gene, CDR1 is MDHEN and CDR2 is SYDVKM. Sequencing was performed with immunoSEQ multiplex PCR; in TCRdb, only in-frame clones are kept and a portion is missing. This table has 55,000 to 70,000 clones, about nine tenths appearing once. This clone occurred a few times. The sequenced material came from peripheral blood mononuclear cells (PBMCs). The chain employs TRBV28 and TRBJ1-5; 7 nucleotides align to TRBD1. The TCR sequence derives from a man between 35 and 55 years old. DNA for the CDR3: TGTGCCAGCACCAGGGACAGTCAAGACCAGCCCCAGCATTTT. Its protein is CASTRDSQDQPQHF.